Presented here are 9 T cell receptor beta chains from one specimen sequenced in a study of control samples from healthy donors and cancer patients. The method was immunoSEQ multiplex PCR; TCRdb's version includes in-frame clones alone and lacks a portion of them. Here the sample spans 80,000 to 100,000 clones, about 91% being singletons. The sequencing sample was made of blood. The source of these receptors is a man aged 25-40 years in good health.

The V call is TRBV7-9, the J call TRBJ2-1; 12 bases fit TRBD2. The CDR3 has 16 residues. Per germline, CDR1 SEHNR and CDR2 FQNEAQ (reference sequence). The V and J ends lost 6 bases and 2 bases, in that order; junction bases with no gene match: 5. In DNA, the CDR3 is TGTGCCAGCAGTTCCCTAGCGGGAGGGCCCTACAATGAGCAGTTCTTC. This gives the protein CASSSLAGGPYNEQFF.

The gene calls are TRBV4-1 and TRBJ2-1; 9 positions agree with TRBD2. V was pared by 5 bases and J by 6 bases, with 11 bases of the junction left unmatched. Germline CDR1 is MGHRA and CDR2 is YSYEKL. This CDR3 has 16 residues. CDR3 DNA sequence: TGCGCCAGCAGCGTACCGGGGCTAGCGGGACTCAATGAGCAGTTCTTC. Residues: CASSVPGLAGLNEQFF.

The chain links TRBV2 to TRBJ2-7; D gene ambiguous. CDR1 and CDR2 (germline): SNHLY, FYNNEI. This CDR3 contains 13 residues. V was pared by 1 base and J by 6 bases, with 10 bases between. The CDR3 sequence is CASSEVNSSEQYF. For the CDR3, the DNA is TGTGCCAGCAGTGAAGTGAACTCGAGCGAGCAGTACTTC.

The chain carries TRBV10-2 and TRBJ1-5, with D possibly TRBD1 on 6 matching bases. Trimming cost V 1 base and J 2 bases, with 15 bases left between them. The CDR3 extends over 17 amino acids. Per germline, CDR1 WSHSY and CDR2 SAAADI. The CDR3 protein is CASSEWEGGYRNQPQHF. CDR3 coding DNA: TGCGCCAGCAGTGAGTGGGAGGGGGGTTATCGCAATCAGCCCCAGCATTTT.

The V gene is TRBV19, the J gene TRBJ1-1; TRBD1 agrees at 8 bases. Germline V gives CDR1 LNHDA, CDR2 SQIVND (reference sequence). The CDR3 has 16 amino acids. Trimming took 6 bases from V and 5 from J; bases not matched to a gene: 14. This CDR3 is CASSRPPGQEQTEAFF. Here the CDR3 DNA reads TGTGCCAGTAGCAGACCCCCGGGACAGGAGCAGACTGAAGCTTTCTTT.

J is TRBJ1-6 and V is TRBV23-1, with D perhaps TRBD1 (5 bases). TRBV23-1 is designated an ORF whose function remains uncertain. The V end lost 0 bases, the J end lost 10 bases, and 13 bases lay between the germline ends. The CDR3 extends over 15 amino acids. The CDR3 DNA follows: TGCGCCAGCAGTCAATCGAGCGGGGGGAGGTCACCCCTCCACTTT. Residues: CASSQSSGGRSPLHF.

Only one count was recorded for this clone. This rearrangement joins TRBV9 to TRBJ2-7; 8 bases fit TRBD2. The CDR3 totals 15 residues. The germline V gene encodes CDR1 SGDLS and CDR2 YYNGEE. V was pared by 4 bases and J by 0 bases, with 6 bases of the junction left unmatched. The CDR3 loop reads CASSPLAVSSYEQYF. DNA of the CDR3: TGTGCCAGCAGCCCACTAGCGGTTAGCTCCTACGAGCAGTACTTC.

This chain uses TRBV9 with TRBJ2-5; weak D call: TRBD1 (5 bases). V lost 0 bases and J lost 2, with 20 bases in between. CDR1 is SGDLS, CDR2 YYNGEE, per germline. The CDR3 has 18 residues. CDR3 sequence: CASSVGMKGPTVQETQYF. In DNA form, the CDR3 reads TGTGCCAGCAGCGTAGGGATGAAGGGGCCCACCGTACAAGAGACCCAGTACTTC.

The CDR3 region is CASRLDTGGYTGELFF. The CDR3 nucleotides are TGTGCAAGTCGCTTAGATACAGGGGGGTACACCGGGGAGCTGTTTTTT. The rearrangement uses TRBV12-2 and TRBJ2-2; the table assigns TRBD1, which was not confirmed against the DNA. TRBV12-2 is given as a pseudogene. The CDR3 totals 16 residues.